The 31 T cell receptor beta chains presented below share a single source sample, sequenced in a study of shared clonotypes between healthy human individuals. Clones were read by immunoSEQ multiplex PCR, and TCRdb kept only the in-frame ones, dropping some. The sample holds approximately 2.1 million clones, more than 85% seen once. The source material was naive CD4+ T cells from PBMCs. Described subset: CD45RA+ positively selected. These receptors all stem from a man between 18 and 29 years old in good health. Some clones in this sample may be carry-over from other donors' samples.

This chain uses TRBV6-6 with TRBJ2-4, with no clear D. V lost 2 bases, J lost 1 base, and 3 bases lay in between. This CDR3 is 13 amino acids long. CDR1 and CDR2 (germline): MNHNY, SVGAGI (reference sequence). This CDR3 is CASSYPAKNIQYF. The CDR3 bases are TGTGCCAGCAGTTACCCGGCCAAAAACATTCAGTACTTC.

The CDR3 region has the DNA TGTGCCAGCAGTACTAGCGGGAGGGCCGGAGATACGCAGTATTTT. This encodes CASSTSGRAGDTQYF. The chain links TRBV9 to TRBJ2-3, with 13 bases aligning to TRBD2. The CDR3 totals 15 residues. Germline lookup yields CDR1 SGDLS and CDR2 YYNGEE. V dropped 5 bases and J dropped 5; count of bases not matched to a gene: 5.

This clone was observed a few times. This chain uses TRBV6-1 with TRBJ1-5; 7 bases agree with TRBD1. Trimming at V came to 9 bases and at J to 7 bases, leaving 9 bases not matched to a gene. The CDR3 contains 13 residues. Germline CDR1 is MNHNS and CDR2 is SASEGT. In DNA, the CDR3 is TGTGCCAGTTGGTACAGGGGTGACCAGCCCCAGCATTTT. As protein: CASWYRGDQPQHF.

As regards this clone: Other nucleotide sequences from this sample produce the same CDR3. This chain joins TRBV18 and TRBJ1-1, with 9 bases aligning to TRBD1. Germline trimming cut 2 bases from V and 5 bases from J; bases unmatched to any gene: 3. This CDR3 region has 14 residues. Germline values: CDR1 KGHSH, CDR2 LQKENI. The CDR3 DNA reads TGTGCCAGCTCACCAACAGGGGGCGATACTGAAGCTTTCTTT. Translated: CASSPTGGDTEAFF.

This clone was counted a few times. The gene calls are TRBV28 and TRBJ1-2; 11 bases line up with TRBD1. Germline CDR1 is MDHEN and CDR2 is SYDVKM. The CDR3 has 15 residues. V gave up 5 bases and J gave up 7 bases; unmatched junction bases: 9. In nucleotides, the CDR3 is TGTGCCAGCAGTCCCACGGGACAGGGGGTTGGTGGCTACACCTTC. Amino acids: CASSPTGQGVGGYTF.

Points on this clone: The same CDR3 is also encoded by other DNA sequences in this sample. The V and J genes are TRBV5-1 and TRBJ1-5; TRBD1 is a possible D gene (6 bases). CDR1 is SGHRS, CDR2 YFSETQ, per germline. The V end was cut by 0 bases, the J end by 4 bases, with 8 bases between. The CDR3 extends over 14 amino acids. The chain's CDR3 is CASSLEQGNQPQHF. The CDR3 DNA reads TGCGCCAGCAGCTTGGAACAGGGAAATCAGCCCCAGCATTTT.

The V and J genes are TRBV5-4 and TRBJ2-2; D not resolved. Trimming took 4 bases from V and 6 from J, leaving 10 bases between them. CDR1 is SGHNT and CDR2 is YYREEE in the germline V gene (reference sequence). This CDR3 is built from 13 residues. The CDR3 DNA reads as TGTGCCAGCAGCGCCATGGCCGCCGGGGAGCTGTTTTTT. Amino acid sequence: CASSAMAAGELFF.

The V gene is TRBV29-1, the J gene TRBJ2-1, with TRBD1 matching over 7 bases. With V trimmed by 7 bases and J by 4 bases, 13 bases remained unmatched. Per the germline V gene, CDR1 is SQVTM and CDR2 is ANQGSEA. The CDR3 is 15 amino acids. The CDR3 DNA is TGCAGCGGGGGGCCCGGGACAGAAAGTTACAATGAGCAGTTCTTC. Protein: CSGGPGTESYNEQFF.

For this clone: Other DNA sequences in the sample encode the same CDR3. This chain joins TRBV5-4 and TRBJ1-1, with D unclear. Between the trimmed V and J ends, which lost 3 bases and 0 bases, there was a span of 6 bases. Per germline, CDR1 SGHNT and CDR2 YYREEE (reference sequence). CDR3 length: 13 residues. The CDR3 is CASSSTMNTEAFF. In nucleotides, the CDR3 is TGTGCCAGCAGCTCTACCATGAACACTGAAGCTTTCTTT.

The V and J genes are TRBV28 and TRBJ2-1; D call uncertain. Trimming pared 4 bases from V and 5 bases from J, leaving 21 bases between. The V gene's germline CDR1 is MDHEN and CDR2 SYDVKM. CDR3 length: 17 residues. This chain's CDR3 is CASSSPRDYHIDNEQFF. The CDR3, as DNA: TGTGCCAGCAGTTCCCCCCGTGATTATCACATCGACAATGAGCAGTTCTTC. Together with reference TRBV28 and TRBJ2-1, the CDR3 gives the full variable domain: DVKVTQSSRYLVKRTGEKVFLECVQDMDHENMFWYRQDPGLGLRLIYFSYDVKMKEKGDIPEGYSVSREKKERFSLILESASTNQTSMYLCASSSPRDYHIDNEQFFGPGTRLTVL.

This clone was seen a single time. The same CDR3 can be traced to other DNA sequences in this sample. The CDR3 reads CASSERRNEKLFF. CDR3 in DNA: TGTGCCAGCAGTGAACGAAGGAATGAAAAACTGTTTTTT. The gene calls are TRBV6-1 and TRBJ1-4; D unclear. This CDR3 is 13 amino acids long. V lost 2 bases to trimming and J lost 5 bases, with 6 bases between them. In germline, CDR1 is MNHNS, CDR2 SASEGT.

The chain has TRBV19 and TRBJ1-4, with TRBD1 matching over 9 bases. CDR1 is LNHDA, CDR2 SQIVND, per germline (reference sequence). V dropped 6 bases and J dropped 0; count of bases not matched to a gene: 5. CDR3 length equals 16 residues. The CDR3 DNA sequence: TGTGCCAGTAGCAAACAGGGGGCCGCAACTAATGAAAAACTGTTTTTT. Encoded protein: CASSKQGAATNEKLFF.

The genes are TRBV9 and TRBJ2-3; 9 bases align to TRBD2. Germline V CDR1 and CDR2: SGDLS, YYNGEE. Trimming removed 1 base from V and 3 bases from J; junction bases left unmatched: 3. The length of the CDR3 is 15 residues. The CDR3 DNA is TGTGCCAGCAGCGTAAGACTAGCGGAGACAGATACGCAGTATTTT. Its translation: CASSVRLAETDTQYF. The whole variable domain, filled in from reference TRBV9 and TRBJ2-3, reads DSGVTQTPKHLITATGQRVTLRCSPRSGDLSVYWYQQSLDQGLQFLIQYYNGEERAKGNILERFSAQQFPDLHSELNLSSLELGDSALYFCASSVRLAETDTQYFGPGTRLTVL.

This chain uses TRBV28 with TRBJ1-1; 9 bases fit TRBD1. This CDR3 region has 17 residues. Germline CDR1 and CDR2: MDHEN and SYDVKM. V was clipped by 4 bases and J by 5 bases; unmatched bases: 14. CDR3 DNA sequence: TGTGCCAGCAGTTCGCCCCGTACAGGGGGCGCGGGTACTGAAGCTTTCTTT. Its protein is CASSSPRTGGAGTEAFF.

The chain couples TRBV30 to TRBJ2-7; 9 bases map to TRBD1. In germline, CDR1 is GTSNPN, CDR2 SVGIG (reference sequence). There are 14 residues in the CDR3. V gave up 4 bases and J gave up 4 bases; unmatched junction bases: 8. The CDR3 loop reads CAWTPDRGIYEQYF. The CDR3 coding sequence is TGTGCCTGGACCCCTGACAGGGGGATTTACGAGCAGTACTTC.

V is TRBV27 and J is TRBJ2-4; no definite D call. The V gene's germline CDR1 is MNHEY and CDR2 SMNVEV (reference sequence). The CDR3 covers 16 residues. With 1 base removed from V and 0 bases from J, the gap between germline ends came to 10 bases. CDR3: CASSLFSKLAKNIQYF. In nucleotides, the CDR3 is TGTGCCAGCAGTTTATTCTCAAAACTAGCCAAAAACATTCAGTACTTC.

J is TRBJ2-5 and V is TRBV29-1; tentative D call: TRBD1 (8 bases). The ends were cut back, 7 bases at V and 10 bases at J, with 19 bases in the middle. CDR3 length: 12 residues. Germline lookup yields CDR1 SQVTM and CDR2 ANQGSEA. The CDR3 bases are TGCAGCGCTCGAATGGACAGGGAGGGCCAGTACTTC. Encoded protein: CSARMDREGQYF.

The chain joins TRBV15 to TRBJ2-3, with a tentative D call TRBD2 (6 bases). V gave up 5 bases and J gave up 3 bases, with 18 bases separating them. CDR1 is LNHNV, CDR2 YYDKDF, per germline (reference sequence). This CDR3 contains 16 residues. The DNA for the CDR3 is TGTGCCACCAGCGTGAATCGCGGGATGGGGACAGATACGCAGTATTTT. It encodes CATSVNRGMGTDTQYF. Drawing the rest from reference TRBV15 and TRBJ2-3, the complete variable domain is DAMVIQNPRYQVTQFGKPVTLSCSQTLNHNVMYWYQQKSSQAPKLLFHYYDKDFNNEADTPDNFQSRRPNTSFCFLDIRSPGLGDTAMYLCATSVNRGMGTDTQYFGPGTRLTVL.

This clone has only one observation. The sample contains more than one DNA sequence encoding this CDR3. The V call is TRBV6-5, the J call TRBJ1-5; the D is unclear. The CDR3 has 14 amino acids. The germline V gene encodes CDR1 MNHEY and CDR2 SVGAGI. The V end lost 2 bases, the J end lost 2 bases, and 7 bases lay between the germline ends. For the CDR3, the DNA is TGTGCCAGCAGTTACGGTGGGGGCAATCAGCCCCAGCATTTT. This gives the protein CASSYGGGNQPQHF.

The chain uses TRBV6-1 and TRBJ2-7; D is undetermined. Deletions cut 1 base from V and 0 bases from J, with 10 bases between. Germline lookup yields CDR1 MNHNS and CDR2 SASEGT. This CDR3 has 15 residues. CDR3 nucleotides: TGTGCCAGCAGTGAAGACGTGGCGAGCTCCTACGAGCAGTACTTC. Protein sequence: CASSEDVASSYEQYF.

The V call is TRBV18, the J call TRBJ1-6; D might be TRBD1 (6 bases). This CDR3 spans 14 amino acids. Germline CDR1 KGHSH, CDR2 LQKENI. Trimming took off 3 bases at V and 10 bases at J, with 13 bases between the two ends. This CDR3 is CASSPGQGSSPLHF. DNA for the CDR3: TGTGCCAGCTCACCGGGGCAGGGGTCGTCACCCCTCCACTTT.

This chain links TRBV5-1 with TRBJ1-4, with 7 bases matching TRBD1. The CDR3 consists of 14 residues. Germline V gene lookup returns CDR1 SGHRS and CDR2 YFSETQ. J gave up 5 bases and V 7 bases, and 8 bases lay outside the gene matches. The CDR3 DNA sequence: TGCGCCAGCGGAACCGGGACAGAAAATGAAAAACTGTTTTTT. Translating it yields CASGTGTENEKLFF.

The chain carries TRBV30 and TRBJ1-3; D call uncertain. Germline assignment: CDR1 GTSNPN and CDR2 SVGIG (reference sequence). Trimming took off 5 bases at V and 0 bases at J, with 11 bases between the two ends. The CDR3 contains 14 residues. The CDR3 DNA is TGTGCCTGGGAGTTTGGTAACTCTGGAAACACCATATATTTT. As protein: CAWEFGNSGNTIYF.

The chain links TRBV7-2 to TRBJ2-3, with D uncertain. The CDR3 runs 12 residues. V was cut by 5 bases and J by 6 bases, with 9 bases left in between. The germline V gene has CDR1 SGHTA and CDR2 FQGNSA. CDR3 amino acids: CASSPQSDTQYF. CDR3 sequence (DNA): TGTGCCAGCAGCCCCCAGAGTGATACGCAGTATTTT.

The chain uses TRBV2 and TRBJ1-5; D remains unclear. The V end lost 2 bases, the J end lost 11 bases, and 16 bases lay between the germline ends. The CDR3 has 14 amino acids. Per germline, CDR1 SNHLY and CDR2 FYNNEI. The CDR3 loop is CASSEPVHGLSQHF. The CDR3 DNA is TGTGCCAGCAGTGAACCCGTCCACGGTCTGTCCCAGCATTTT.

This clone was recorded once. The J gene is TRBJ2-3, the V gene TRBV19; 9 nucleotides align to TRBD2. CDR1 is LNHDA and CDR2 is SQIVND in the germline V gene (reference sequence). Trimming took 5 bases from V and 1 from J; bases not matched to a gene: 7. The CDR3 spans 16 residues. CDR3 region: CASSAGTSTRTDTQYF. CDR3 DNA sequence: TGTGCCAGTAGTGCCGGGACTAGCACCCGCACAGATACGCAGTATTTT.

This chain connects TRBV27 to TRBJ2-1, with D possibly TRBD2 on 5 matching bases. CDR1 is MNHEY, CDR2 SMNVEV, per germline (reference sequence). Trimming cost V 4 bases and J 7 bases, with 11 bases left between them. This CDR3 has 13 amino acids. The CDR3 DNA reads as TGTGCCAGCAGTTCTAGGTGGGAGAATGAGCAGTTCTTC. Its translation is CASSSRWENEQFF.

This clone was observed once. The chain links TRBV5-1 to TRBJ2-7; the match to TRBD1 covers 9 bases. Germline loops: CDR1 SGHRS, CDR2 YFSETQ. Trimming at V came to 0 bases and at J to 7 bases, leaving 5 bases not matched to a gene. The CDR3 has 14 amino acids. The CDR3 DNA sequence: TGCGCCAGCAGCTTGGAGGGACAGGGCGAAGAGCAGTACTTC. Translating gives CASSLEGQGEEQYF.

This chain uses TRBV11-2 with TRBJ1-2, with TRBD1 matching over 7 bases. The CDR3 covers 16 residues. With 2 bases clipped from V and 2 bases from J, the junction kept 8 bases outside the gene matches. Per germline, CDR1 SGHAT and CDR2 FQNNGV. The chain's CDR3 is CASSLRLRGGNYGYTF. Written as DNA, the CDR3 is TGTGCCAGCAGCTTAAGGTTAAGAGGGGGCAACTATGGCTACACCTTC.

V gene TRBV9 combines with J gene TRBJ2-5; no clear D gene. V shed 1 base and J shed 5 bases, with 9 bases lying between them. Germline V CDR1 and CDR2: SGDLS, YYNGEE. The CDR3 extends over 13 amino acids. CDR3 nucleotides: TGTGCCAGCAGCGTAACCTCTCGGGAGACCCAGTACTTC. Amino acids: CASSVTSRETQYF. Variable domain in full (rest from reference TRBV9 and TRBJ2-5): DSGVTQTPKHLITATGQRVTLRCSPRSGDLSVYWYQQSLDQGLQFLIQYYNGEERAKGNILERFSAQQFPDLHSELNLSSLELGDSALYFCASSVTSRETQYFGPGTRLLVL.

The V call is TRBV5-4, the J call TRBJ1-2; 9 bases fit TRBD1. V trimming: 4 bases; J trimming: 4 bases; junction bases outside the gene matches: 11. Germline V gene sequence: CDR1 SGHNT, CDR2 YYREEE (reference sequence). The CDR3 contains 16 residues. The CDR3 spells CASSPLGQGGSYGYTF. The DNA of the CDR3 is TGTGCCAGCAGCCCGTTGGGACAGGGAGGTTCCTATGGCTACACCTTC. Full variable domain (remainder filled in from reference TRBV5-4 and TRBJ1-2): ETGVTQSPTHLIKTRGQQVTLRCSSQSGHNTVSWYQQALGQGPQFIFQYYREEENGRGNFPPRFSGLQFPNYSSELNVNALELDDSALYLCASSPLGQGGSYGYTFGSGTRLTVV.